Presented here are 29 T cell receptor beta chains from one specimen sequenced in a study of T-cell memory formation after mild COVID-19. TCRdb used MiXCR to reprocess the 5' RACE reads, holding one entry per CDR3 protein. The sample has hundreds of thousands of distinct CDR3 sequences, 15% to 20% seen once. Sample: PBMCs or a T cell subset sorted from them (not recorded which). These receptors all stem from a young man who had mild COVID-19 (a few samples of this study predate the infection). Cell type and time point are not known.

This clonotype has a handful of counts. The gene calls are TRBV6-5 and TRBJ1-2; no clear D. Germline V gene data show CDR1 as MNHEY and CDR2 as SVGAGI. The CDR3 runs 14 residues. V lost 0 bases and J lost 8, with 13 bases in between. CDR3 DNA sequence: TGTGCCAGCAGTTACTCAAGGCAGGTCAGCGGCTACACCTTC. Translation gives CASSYSRQVSGYTF.

The sample holds a few counts of this clonotype. The rearrangement links TRBV3-1 to TRBJ2-7; a weak D match, TRBD2 (6 bases). With 1 base removed from V and 0 bases from J, the gap between germline ends came to 13 bases. Germline V gene lookup returns CDR1 LGHDT and CDR2 YNNKEL (reference sequence). The CDR3 is made up of 16 amino acids. The DNA of the CDR3 is TGTGCCAGCAGCCAAGGGTGGGGACTTCCCTCCTACGAGCAGTACTTC. Translating gives CASSQGWGLPSYEQYF.

This clonotype came up many times. The gene calls are TRBV7-9 and TRBJ2-7; the D gene could be TRBD1 or TRBD2 (5 bases each). Per germline, CDR1 SEHNR and CDR2 FQNEAQ (reference sequence). With 3 bases removed from V and 2 bases from J, the gap between germline ends came to 14 bases. CDR3 length: 15 residues. CDR3 residues: CASSLAGAVAYEQYF. Written as DNA, the CDR3 is TGTGCCAGCAGCTTGGCCGGGGCAGTTGCCTACGAGCAGTACTTC.

V is TRBV20-1 and J is TRBJ2-5; no clear D. Trimming removed 5 bases at V and 0 bases at J, with 7 bases between. Germline V CDR1 and CDR2: DFQATT, SNEGSKA (reference sequence). The CDR3 is 12 residues long. CDR3: CSALTNQETQYF. CDR3 coding DNA: TGCAGTGCTTTGACCAACCAAGAGACCCAGTACTTC.

This clonotype appeared many times. This sequence joins TRBV12-3 or TRBV12-4 and TRBJ2-2; D is undetermined. This CDR3 comprises 10 residues. V was trimmed by 4 bases and J by 6 bases, leaving 0 bases between them. The CDR3 DNA sequence: TGTGCCAGCAGTTCCGGGGAGCTGTTTTTT. Its translation: CASSSGELFF.

The gene calls are TRBV7-9 and TRBJ1-2, with a weak D call TRBD1 (5 bases). CDR1 and CDR2 (germline): SEHNR, FQNEAQ (reference sequence). The CDR3 covers 15 residues. Trimming stripped 1 base from V and 8 bases from J, with 17 bases between. CDR3 region: CASSLVSVRDLGYTF. The CDR3 nucleotides read TGTGCCAGCAGCTTAGTTTCGGTTAGGGACCTCGGCTACACCTTC. Based on the CDR3 plus reference TRBV7-9 and TRBJ1-2, the full variable domain is DTGVSQNPRHKITKRGQNVTFRCDPISEHNRLYWYRQTLGQGPEFLTYFQNEAQLEKSRLLSDRFSAERPKGSFSTLEIQRTEQGDSAMYLCASSLVSVRDLGYTFGSGTRLTVV.

The rearrangement joins TRBV10-1 to TRBJ2-3, with TRBD2 as a possible D gene (6 bases). The CDR3 totals 15 residues. Germline values: CDR1 WNHNN, CDR2 SYGVQD (reference sequence). The ends were cut back, 3 bases at V and 3 bases at J, with 13 bases in the middle. The CDR3 sequence: CASSDRGTYTDTQYF. CDR3 nucleotide sequence: TGCGCCAGCAGTGACCGGGGGACCTATACAGATACGCAGTATTTT.

The rearrangement uses TRBV7-2 and TRBJ2-5, with D unclear. The germline CDR1 and CDR2 sequences are SGHTA and FQGNSA. The CDR3 sequence is 12 residues long. Trimming removed 4 bases at V and 1 base at J, with 4 bases between. In DNA, the CDR3 is TGTGCCAGCAGCTCACTCCAAGAGACCCAGTACTTC. This sequence encodes CASSSLQETQYF.

This clonotype occurred a few times. The chain uses TRBV5-1 and TRBJ2-2; 10 bases fit TRBD1. CDR1 is SGHRS, CDR2 YFSETQ, per germline. Trimming at V came to 4 bases and at J to 4 bases, leaving 4 bases not matched to a gene. The CDR3 covers 15 residues. This CDR3 is CASSVGQGITGELFF. The CDR3 DNA reads TGCGCCAGCAGCGTGGGACAGGGGATCACCGGGGAGCTGTTTTTT.

The chain recombines TRBV18 with TRBJ1-1; D not resolved. CDR1 KGHSH and CDR2 LQKENI come from the germline V gene. This CDR3 contains 15 residues. The V and J ends lost 2 bases and 2 bases respectively, with 12 bases between them. The CDR3 protein is CASSPNEMQNTEAFF. DNA of the CDR3: TGTGCCAGCTCACCAAATGAGATGCAAAACACTGAAGCTTTCTTT. The full variable domain, with the rest looked up from reference TRBV18 and TRBJ1-1, is NAGVMQNPRHLVRRRGQEARLRCSPMKGHSHVYWYRQLPEEGLKFMVYLQKENIIDESGMPKERFSAEFPKEGPSILRIQQVVRGDSAAYFCASSPNEMQNTEAFFGQGTRLTVV.

This clonotype was detected only a few times. This sequence joins TRBV10-3 and TRBJ1-2; 7 positions agree with TRBD1. CDR1 ENHRY and CDR2 SYGVKD come from the germline V gene. The CDR3 runs 12 residues. V shed 10 bases, J shed 5 bases, and the junction held 7 bases outside the gene matches. CDR3 coding DNA: TGTGCCACCCGGGACAGCCATTATGGCTACACCTTC. This sequence encodes CATRDSHYGYTF.

This clonotype showed up just a few times. CDR3 coding DNA: TGTGCCAGCAGAGATACCACAGGGGCAGATACGCAGTATTTT. Protein sequence: CASRDTTGADTQYF. The genes are TRBV7-9 and TRBJ2-3; TRBD1 matches 7 bases. V lost 6 bases to trimming and J lost 4 bases; unmatched junction nucleotides: 7. Per the germline V gene, CDR1 is SEHNR and CDR2 is FQNEAQ (reference sequence). CDR3 length: 14 amino acids.

This clonotype was counted between two and nine times. The V call is TRBV20-1, the J call TRBJ2-5; D gene ambiguous. Trimming removed 4 bases at V and 1 base at J, with 4 bases between. Germline V gene sequence: CDR1 DFQATT, CDR2 SNEGSKA (reference sequence). This CDR3 has 11 amino acids. CDR3 residues: CSAKLQETQYF. CDR3 bases: TGCAGTGCTAAACTCCAAGAGACCCAGTACTTC.

This clonotype has just a few counts. This chain uses TRBV29-1 with TRBJ2-3, with D possibly matching TRBD1 (5 bases). The V and J ends lost 3 bases and 4 bases respectively, with 8 bases between them. This CDR3 comprises 12 residues. Germline V gene lookup returns CDR1 SQVTM and CDR2 ANQGSEA. CDR3 sequence: CSVDQGPDTQYF. CDR3 DNA sequence: TGCAGCGTTGATCAGGGCCCAGATACGCAGTATTTT.

This clonotype was seen many times. The chain has TRBV5-1 and TRBJ2-1, with 7 bases that match TRBD2. The V gene's germline CDR1 is SGHRS and CDR2 YFSETQ. This CDR3 has 16 amino acids. The V gene end was trimmed by 3 bases and the J gene end by 7 bases; junction bases not matched to a gene: 13. The CDR3 DNA reads as TGCGCCAGCAGCTCCCTGAAGGGAGCGGGGACGAATGAGCAGTTCTTC. Translated, it gives CASSSLKGAGTNEQFF.

The chain carries TRBV4-2 and TRBJ2-5; D is possibly TRBD1 or TRBD2 (5 bases each). Germline CDR1 is LGHNA and CDR2 is YNFKEQ. This CDR3 comprises 17 residues. V lost 2 bases and J lost 5, with 21 bases in between. The CDR3 DNA reads as TGTGCCAGCAGCCAAAAGAACCGGGGCCGGGCTGGGGAGACCCAGTACTTC. This codes for CASSQKNRGRAGETQYF.

This clonotype has a count of ten or more. V and J are TRBV9 and TRBJ2-5, with TRBD1 as a possible D gene (6 bases). Trimming removed 2 bases at V and 2 bases at J, with 10 bases between. The length of the CDR3 is 14 residues. From germline, CDR1 is SGDLS and CDR2 YYNGEE. The CDR3 nucleotides read TGTGCCAGCAGCGTTGGGACAAGTCAAGAGACCCAGTACTTC. It is translated as CASSVGTSQETQYF.

The chain uses TRBV3-1 and TRBJ2-7; a weak D match, TRBD2 (6 bases). This CDR3 is 15 amino acids long. Trimming cost V 0 bases and J 6 bases, with 15 bases left between them. From germline, CDR1 is LGHDT and CDR2 YNNKEL (reference sequence). Written as DNA, the CDR3 is TGTGCCAGCAGCCAAGATACTTCCCTGGGGGGCGAGCAGTACGTC. Its translation: CASSQDTSLGGEQYV.

This clonotype was detected a few times. The chain recombines TRBV7-2 with TRBJ2-3; a possible D gene is TRBD2 (6 bases). The V gene's germline CDR1 is SGHTA and CDR2 FQGNSA. The CDR3 covers 16 residues. V lost 0 bases and J 0 bases, leaving 10 bases between the germline ends. CDR3 region: CASSLAGGASTDTQYF. CDR3 sequence (DNA): TGTGCCAGCAGCTTAGCAGGCGGGGCGAGCACAGATACGCAGTATTTT.

This clonotype was counted between two and nine times. This chain links TRBV2 with TRBJ2-1; 8 bases agree with TRBD2. The CDR3 is 15 amino acids. Trimming cost V 2 bases and J 4 bases; bases outside gene matches: 4. Germline values: CDR1 SNHLY, CDR2 FYNNEI. CDR3 in DNA: TGTGCCAGCAGTGAACGAGCGGGGGTATACAATGAGCAGTTCTTC. It codes for CASSERAGVYNEQFF.

This clonotype was detected a few times. The chain is built from TRBV6-5 and TRBJ1-3; weak D call: TRBD1 (5 bases). The V and J ends lost 8 bases and 2 bases respectively, with 10 bases between them. The CDR3 spans 13 residues. Germline V gene lookup returns CDR1 MNHEY and CDR2 SVGAGI. In nucleotides, the CDR3 is TGTGCCAGCCAAGGGGTTACTGGAAACACCATATATTTT. Translating gives CASQGVTGNTIYF.

The chain is built from TRBV7-2 and TRBJ2-5; TRBD2 agrees at 11 bases. Germline V gives CDR1 SGHTA, CDR2 FQGNSA. The CDR3 is made up of 14 amino acids. V was clipped by 6 bases and J by 4 bases; unmatched bases: 4. The CDR3 here is CASRRLAGTETQYF. In DNA form, the CDR3 reads TGTGCCAGCAGACGACTAGCGGGGACAGAGACCCAGTACTTC.

This clonotype was counted between two and nine times. This chain joins TRBV20-1 and TRBJ1-5, with a possible D match to TRBD1 (5 bases). Germline V gene sequence: CDR1 DFQATT, CDR2 SNEGSKA (reference sequence). The CDR3 has 16 residues. Trimming took 5 bases from V and 6 from J, leaving 23 bases between them. CDR3 DNA: TGCAGTGCTGCGTGGGAAGGAAGAGGGGCCGCTCAGCCCCAGCATTTT. Translated, it gives CSAAWEGRGAAQPQHF.

The chain links TRBV27 to TRBJ1-1, with D unclear. Germline V lookup: CDR1 MNHEY, CDR2 SMNVEV (reference sequence). Trimming cost V 6 bases and J 2 bases, with 10 bases left between them. The CDR3 spans 13 residues. The CDR3 DNA reads as TGTGCCAGCAGACCGGGCTTAAACACTGAAGCTTTCTTT. The encoded protein is CASRPGLNTEAFF.

This clonotype was detected a few times. The chain recombines TRBV4-3 with TRBJ1-4; the D is unclear. V lost 0 bases and J lost 10, with 12 bases in between. Germline V lookup: CDR1 LGHNA, CDR2 YSLEER. There are 14 residues in the CDR3. For the CDR3, the DNA is TGCGCCAGCAGCCAAGAAAAGATTAGTGGAAAACTGTTTTTT. Its translation is CASSQEKISGKLFF.

This chain uses TRBV2 with TRBJ2-1; 7 nucleotides match TRBD2. J lost 8 bases, V lost 1 base, and 5 bases had no gene match. The CDR3 length is 14 residues. The germline CDR1 and CDR2 sequences are SNHLY and FYNNEI. In DNA form, the CDR3 reads TGTGCCAGCAGTGAAGTCGGGGGAGGGGATGAGCAGTTCTTC. It translates to CASSEVGGGDEQFF.

This sequence joins TRBV5-1 and TRBJ1-1; 10 bases line up with TRBD1. The ends lost 3 bases at V and 3 bases at J; junction bases unmatched: 8. Looked up from germline, CDR1 is SGHRS and CDR2 is YFSETQ. CDR3 length: 16 amino acids. In DNA form, the CDR3 reads TGCGCCAGCAGCTCGCGGGACAGGGGATTTGACACTGAAGCTTTCTTT. It is translated as CASSSRDRGFDTEAFF.

The chain recombines TRBV6-2 or TRBV6-3 with TRBJ2-3; 7 positions match TRBD1. V lost 8 bases, J lost 2 bases, and 4 bases stayed unmatched. The germline CDR1 and CDR2 sequences are MNHEY and SVGEGT. This CDR3 has 13 residues. The CDR3 is CASRDRITDTQYF. CDR3 nucleotides: TGTGCCAGCCGGGACAGAATCACAGATACGCAGTATTTT.

This sequence joins TRBV7-3 and TRBJ2-3; 8 nucleotides line up with TRBD1. J gave up 4 bases and V 4 bases, and 7 bases lay outside the gene matches. The CDR3 extends over 15 amino acids. Germline CDR1 and CDR2: SGHTA and FQGTGA. The CDR3 here is CASSWQGASADTQYF. The CDR3 DNA reads TGTGCCAGCAGCTGGCAGGGGGCTAGTGCAGATACGCAGTATTTT.